The subject of this entry is one T cell receptor (beta chain). Clones were read by immunoSEQ multiplex PCR, and TCRdb kept only the in-frame ones, dropping some. Seen here are approximately 260,000 clones, about four fifths observed once, and the top ten hold approximately 9.6%. This sample stems from a study of blood T cell repertoires in COVID-19. Germline assignment: CDR1 SGHDT and CDR2 YYEEEE. The CDR3 consists of 16 residues. The V end lost 2 bases, the J end lost 5 bases, and 16 bases lay between the germline ends. This TCR was recovered from an elderly woman with acute or convalescent COVID-19. The chain joins TRBV5-6 to TRBJ2-2, with D tentatively TRBD1 (6 bases). Sequenced material: peripheral blood. Here the CDR3 reads CASSFLQGGRTGELFF. DNA for the CDR3: TGTGCCAGCAGCTTTTTACAGGGTGGAAGGACCGGGGAGCTGTTTTTT.